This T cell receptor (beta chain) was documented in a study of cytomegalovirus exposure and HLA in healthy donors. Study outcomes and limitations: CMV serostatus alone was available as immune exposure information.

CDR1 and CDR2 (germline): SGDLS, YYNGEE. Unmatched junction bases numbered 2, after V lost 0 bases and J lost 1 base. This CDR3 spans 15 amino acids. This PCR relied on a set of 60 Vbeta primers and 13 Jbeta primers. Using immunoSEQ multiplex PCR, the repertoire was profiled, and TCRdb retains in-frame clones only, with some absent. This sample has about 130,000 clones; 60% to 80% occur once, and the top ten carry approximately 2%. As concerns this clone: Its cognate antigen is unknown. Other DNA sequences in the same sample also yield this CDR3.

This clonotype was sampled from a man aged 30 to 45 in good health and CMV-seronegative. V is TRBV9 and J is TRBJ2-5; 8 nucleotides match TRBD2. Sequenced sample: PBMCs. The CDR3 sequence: CASSVGTSGQETQYF. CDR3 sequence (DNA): TGTGCCAGCAGCGTAGGAACTAGCGGCCAAGAGACCCAGTACTTC.